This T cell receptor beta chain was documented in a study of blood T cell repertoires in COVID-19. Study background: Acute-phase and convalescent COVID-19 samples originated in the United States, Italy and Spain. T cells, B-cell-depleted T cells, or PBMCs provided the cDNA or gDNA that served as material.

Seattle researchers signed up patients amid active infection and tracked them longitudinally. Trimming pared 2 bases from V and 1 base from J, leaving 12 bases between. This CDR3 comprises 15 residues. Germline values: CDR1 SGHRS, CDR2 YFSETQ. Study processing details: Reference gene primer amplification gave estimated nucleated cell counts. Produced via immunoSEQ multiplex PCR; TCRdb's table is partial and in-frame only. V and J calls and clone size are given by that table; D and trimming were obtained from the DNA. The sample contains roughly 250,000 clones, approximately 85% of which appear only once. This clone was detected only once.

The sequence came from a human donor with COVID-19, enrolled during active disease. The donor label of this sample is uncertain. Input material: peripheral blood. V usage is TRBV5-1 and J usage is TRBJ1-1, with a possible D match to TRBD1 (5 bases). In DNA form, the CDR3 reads TGCGCCAGCAGCTTTTTTGTGGGGCAGAACACTGAAGCTTTCTTT. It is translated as CASSFFVGQNTEAFF.